This T cell receptor (beta chain) originates from a study of radiotherapy plus CTLA-4 blockade in lung cancer. Whole-study results and caveats: Clones of tumor-derived TCRs expanded in blood after radiotherapy plus ipilimumab.

Germline assignment: CDR1 MNHEY and CDR2 SMNVEV (reference sequence). The CDR3 runs 18 residues. Trimming left V 2 bases short and J 0 bases short, with 14 bases between. This clone has a handful of counts. Its specificity is not known. Sequenced by immunoSEQ multiplex PCR; TCRdb stores in-frame clones only, minus some. The sample consists of about 38,000 clones, 70% to 80% of them appearing once. The chain combines TRBV27 with TRBJ1-6; D may be TRBD1 (6 bases). This receptor was taken from a human donor with non-small cell lung cancer who had stable disease on radiotherapy plus ipilimumab. The sequencing used peripheral blood, collected from a patient treated with radiotherapy plus ipilimumab. CDR3 sequence reads: CASSLVGGGSSYNSPLHF. CDR3 in DNA: TGTGCCAGCAGTTTAGTAGGGGGAGGGAGCTCCTATAATTCACCCCTCCACTTT.